What follows are 18 T cell receptor beta chains derived from one specimen sequenced in a study of shared clonotypes between healthy human individuals. Method: immunoSEQ multiplex PCR; TCRdb's copy keeps in-frame clones and lacks some. The sample includes millions of clones, roughly 92% of them seen just once. The sequenced sample was naive CD4+ T cells sorted from blood. Described subset: CD45RA+ positively selected. Receptors originate from a man aged 18 to 30 in good health.

The chain has TRBV19 and TRBJ1-2, with D uncertain. Trimming stripped 3 bases from V and 3 bases from J, with 8 bases between. The CDR3 contains 13 residues. CDR1 is LNHDA, CDR2 SQIVND, per germline (reference sequence). The CDR3 region has the DNA TGTGCCAGTAGTATGTTCGGTGACTATGGCTACACCTTC. The encoded protein is CASSMFGDYGYTF.

J is TRBJ1-1 and V is TRBV7-8, with D possibly TRBD1 on 5 matching bases. V lost 5 bases and J 0 bases, leaving 7 bases between the germline ends. The CDR3 runs 13 residues. Germline CDR1 reads SGHVS; CDR2 reads FQNEAQ. CDR3 nucleotide sequence: TGTGCCAGCAGCGTCAGGGTGAACACTGAAGCTTTCTTT. This translates into CASSVRVNTEAFF.

The chain couples TRBV19 to TRBJ2-7; TRBD1 agrees at 9 bases. The trim removed 8 bases at V and 1 base at J, leaving 9 bases unmatched. The CDR3 spans 15 residues. Germline V lookup: CDR1 LNHDA, CDR2 SQIVND (reference sequence). The CDR3 nucleotides are TGTGCCAGTGCGTGGTCCGGGACAGGGTCCTACGAGCAGTACTTC. Amino acid sequence: CASAWSGTGSYEQYF.

The rearrangement uses TRBV6-5 and TRBJ2-7, with 9 positions matching TRBD1. In germline, CDR1 is MNHEY, CDR2 SVGAGI. The CDR3 loop spans 15 amino acids. V dropped 6 bases and J dropped 3; count of bases not matched to a gene: 9. CDR3 in DNA: TGTGCCAGCAGCCGCGTCCCGGGACAGGGCTACGAGCAGTACTTC. It codes for CASSRVPGQGYEQYF.

For the CDR3, the DNA is TGTGCCAGCAGTGAAGGAGGACAGTCGAGGCAGTACTTC. Translating it yields CASSEGGQSRQYF. The rearrangement links TRBV6-1 to TRBJ2-7, with TRBD1 as a possible D gene (6 bases). CDR1 and CDR2 from the germline V gene are MNHNS and SASEGT. The CDR3 totals 13 residues. Deletions cut 1 base from V and 9 bases from J, with 13 bases between.

The sample holds a few counts of this clone. The V gene is TRBV9, the J gene TRBJ2-7; no clear D gene. The CDR3 totals 13 residues. Germline CDR1 SGDLS, CDR2 YYNGEE. V shed 1 base and J shed 0 bases, with 5 bases lying between them. The CDR3 loop is CASSVQDSYEQYF. DNA for the CDR3: TGTGCCAGCAGCGTACAGGACTCCTACGAGCAGTACTTC.

This chain connects TRBV18 to TRBJ2-1; D is ambiguous. Germline CDR1 is KGHSH and CDR2 is LQKENI. This CDR3 region has 15 residues. V was cut by 1 base and J by 2 bases, with 9 bases left in between. CDR3 region: CASSPLGTPYNEQFF. DNA of the CDR3: TGTGCCAGCTCACCACTCGGAACGCCCTACAATGAGCAGTTCTTC.

The CDR3, as DNA: TGCGCCAGCAGCCTGGCCCAGACCTATGAGCAGTTCTTC. It codes for CASSLAQTYEQFF. The genes are TRBV5-1 and TRBJ2-1; D remains unclear. Germline V CDR1 and CDR2: SGHRS, YFSETQ. CDR3 size: 13 residues. Deletions cut 4 bases from V and 8 bases from J, with 13 bases between.

A remark on this clone: An end of the junction does not agree with germline; a read error may underlie this. The chain carries TRBV6-5 and TRBJ2-4; D may be TRBD1 (6 bases). The CDR3 is 11 residues long. CDR1 is MNHEY, CDR2 SVGAGI, per germline. For the CDR3, the DNA is TGTGCCAGCAGTTACAAAGGGGGTTTGTTCTTC. Translation: CASSYKGGLFF.

The chain combines TRBV2 with TRBJ2-1, with TRBD2 matching 11 bases. The CDR3 has 21 residues. The germline gives CDR1 SNHLY, CDR2 FYNNEI. V trimming: 4 bases; J trimming: 0 bases; junction bases outside the gene matches: 17. The CDR3 loop reads CASSGGAGLAGGTHSYNEQFF. DNA of the CDR3: TGTGCCAGCAGTGGAGGAGCGGGGCTAGCGGGGGGTACCCACTCCTACAATGAGCAGTTCTTC.

A word on this clone: This same CDR3 is encoded by further DNA sequences in the sample. The gene calls are TRBV28 and TRBJ2-7; the D is unclear. The germline V gene encodes CDR1 MDHEN and CDR2 SYDVKM. The V end was cut by 1 base, the J end by 4 bases, with 5 bases between. The CDR3 runs 12 residues. The CDR3: CASSLLGYEQYF. For the CDR3, the DNA is TGTGCCAGCAGTTTATTGGGGTACGAGCAGTACTTC.

This clone showed up just a few times. Other nucleotide sequences in the sample specify the same CDR3. The chain couples TRBV5-4 to TRBJ1-2; 8 bases line up with TRBD1. The CDR3 extends over 13 amino acids. CDR1 is SGHNT, CDR2 YYREEE, per germline (reference sequence). With V trimmed by 0 bases and J by 7 bases, 2 bases remained unmatched. As DNA, the CDR3 is TGTGCCAGCAGCTTGGCTGGACAGGGTGGCTACACCTTC. Its translation: CASSLAGQGGYTF.

On this clone itself: Other nucleotide sequences from this sample produce the same CDR3. V gene TRBV9 combines with J gene TRBJ2-3; D not certain. Germline CDR1 and CDR2: SGDLS and YYNGEE. The CDR3 runs 13 residues. Trimming removed 0 bases at V and 6 bases at J, with 8 bases between. Here the CDR3 reads CASSVGPGDTQYF. The DNA for the CDR3 is TGTGCCAGCAGCGTAGGTCCCGGCGATACGCAGTATTTT.

This clone was seen a few times. This CDR3 is also generated by other DNA sequences in the sample. This rearrangement joins TRBV6-5 to TRBJ1-2, with D hard to call. Germline-derived CDR1 and CDR2 are MNHEY and SVGAGI. The CDR3 sequence is 15 residues long. Trimming shortened V by 0 bases and J by 1 base, and 9 bases separated the two germline ends. The CDR3 spells CASSYSAVSNYGYTF. The CDR3 coding sequence is TGTGCCAGCAGTTACTCAGCTGTCAGTAACTATGGCTACACCTTC.

This clone was recorded only once. The chain employs TRBV6-5 and TRBJ2-2, with D possibly being TRBD1 or TRBD2 (5 bases each). The V end was cut by 0 bases, the J end by 6 bases, with 11 bases between. CDR1 is MNHEY, CDR2 SVGAGI, per germline. The CDR3 length is 15 residues. The CDR3 protein is CASSYSKSGPGELFF. DNA of the CDR3: TGTGCCAGCAGTTACTCGAAATCGGGGCCCGGGGAGCTGTTTTTT.

The CDR3 protein is CASSQESWGIYEQYF. The DNA of the CDR3 is TGTGCCAGCAGCCAAGAGTCTTGGGGGATCTACGAGCAGTACTTC. The rearrangement links TRBV14 to TRBJ2-7; perhaps D is TRBD1 or TRBD2 (5 bases each). CDR3 length equals 15 residues. From germline, CDR1 is SGHDN and CDR2 FVKESK. Trimming left V 0 bases short and J 3 bases short, with 12 bases between.

This sequence joins TRBV21-1 and TRBJ2-5. TRBV21-1 is described as a pseudogene. This CDR3 contains 15 residues. CDR3 nucleotides: TGTGCCAGCAGCAATCAAGGAACTCGCTGGGAGACCCAGTACTTC. It encodes CASSNQGTRWETQYF.

The chain links TRBV11-2 to TRBJ1-1; the D is unclear. The CDR3 contains 13 residues. Trimming left V 1 base short and J 1 base short, with 4 bases between. CDR1 is SGHAT and CDR2 is FQNNGV in the germline V gene. CDR3 region: CASSLVTNTEAFF. DNA of the CDR3: TGTGCCAGCAGCTTAGTTACGAACACTGAAGCTTTCTTT.